Presented here are 7 T cell receptor beta chains from one specimen sequenced in a study of blood T cell repertoires in COVID-19. Sequencing used immunoSEQ multiplex PCR; TCRdb keeps in-frame clones, though not all of them. The sample records 200,000 or so clones, more than 85% being singletons. The sample was peripheral blood. The receptors stem from a man in his sixties with acute or convalescent COVID-19.

The rearrangement uses TRBV2 and TRBJ1-4, with TRBD1 matching 10 bases. Germline V gives CDR1 SNHLY, CDR2 FYNNEI. This CDR3 comprises 15 residues. V lost 6 bases and J lost 7; bases outside the gene matches: 8. The CDR3 here is CASSGDRGGREKLFF. CDR3 coding DNA: TGTGCCAGCAGCGGGGACAGGGGTGGTCGTGAAAAACTGTTTTTT.

DNA for the CDR3: TGCGCCAGCAGTCTCTCCCCAGGGGGAACCTACGAGCAGTACTTC. Residues: CASSLSPGGTYEQYF. The rearrangement joins TRBV4-1 to TRBJ2-7; 7 nucleotides match TRBD1. J was trimmed by 2 bases and V by 6 bases; bases with no gene match: 10. CDR3 length equals 15 residues. The V gene's germline CDR1 is MGHRA and CDR2 YSYEKL.

The J gene is TRBJ1-2, the V gene TRBV6-5, with 7 bases identical to TRBD1. Per the germline V gene, CDR1 is MNHEY and CDR2 is SVGAGI. V shed 5 bases and J 4 bases; nucleotides not matched to a gene: 7. This CDR3 has 14 amino acids. The CDR3 coding sequence is TGTGCCAGCAGTCGAACAGGGGTTGGCTATGGCTACACCTTC. It codes for CASSRTGVGYGYTF.

The DNA for the CDR3 is TGTGCCAGCAGCTTAACGAACGGACAGAATAATTCACCCCTCCACTTT. Translation gives CASSLTNGQNNSPLHF. The chain joins TRBV7-9 to TRBJ1-6; perhaps TRBD1 as D (6 bases). Deletions cut 2 bases from V and 5 bases from J, with 13 bases between. Germline V lookup: CDR1 SEHNR, CDR2 FQNEAQ (reference sequence). The CDR3 runs to 16 residues. Combining the CDR3 with reference TRBV7-9 and TRBJ1-6 gives the whole variable domain DTGVSQNPRHKITKRGQNVTFRCDPISEHNRLYWYRQTLGQGPEFLTYFQNEAQLEKSRLLSDRFSAERPKGSFSTLEIQRTEQGDSAMYLCASSLTNGQNNSPLHFGNGTRLTVT.

The V call is TRBV19, the J call TRBJ1-5; 10 positions agree with TRBD1. Germline V gene lookup returns CDR1 LNHDA and CDR2 SQIVND (reference sequence). The V and J ends lost 5 bases and 4 bases, in that order; junction bases with no gene match: 8. The CDR3 has 16 amino acids. As DNA, the CDR3 is TGTGCCAGTAGTGCGGGGGACAGGGGTCGGAATCAGCCCCAGCATTTT. Protein product: CASSAGDRGRNQPQHF. Supplemented by reference TRBV19 and TRBJ1-5, the full variable domain reads DGGITQSPKYLFRKEGQNVTLSCEQNLNHDAMYWYRQDPGQGLRLIYYSQIVNDFQKGDIAEGYSVSREKKESFPLTVTSAQKNPTAFYLCASSAGDRGRNQPQHFGDGTRLSIL.

This sequence joins TRBV9 and TRBJ2-4, with TRBD1 matching over 9 bases. The CDR3 is 15 amino acids. The germline CDR1 and CDR2 sequences are SGDLS and YYNGEE. The J segment lost 4 bases and the V segment lost 4 bases, leaving 6 bases of the junction unmatched. The CDR3 reads CASSPGQGQKNIQYF. The CDR3 DNA is TGTGCCAGCAGCCCGGGACAGGGACAAAAAAACATTCAGTACTTC.

This chain uses TRBV18 with TRBJ2-3, with a tentative D call TRBD1 (6 bases). This CDR3 is 15 amino acids long. Trimming left V 0 bases short and J 2 bases short, with 9 bases between. Germline V gene sequence: CDR1 KGHSH, CDR2 LQKENI. CDR3 DNA sequence: TGTGCCAGCTCACCACCGAGACAGGTCACAGATACGCAGTATTTT. This codes for CASSPPRQVTDTQYF.